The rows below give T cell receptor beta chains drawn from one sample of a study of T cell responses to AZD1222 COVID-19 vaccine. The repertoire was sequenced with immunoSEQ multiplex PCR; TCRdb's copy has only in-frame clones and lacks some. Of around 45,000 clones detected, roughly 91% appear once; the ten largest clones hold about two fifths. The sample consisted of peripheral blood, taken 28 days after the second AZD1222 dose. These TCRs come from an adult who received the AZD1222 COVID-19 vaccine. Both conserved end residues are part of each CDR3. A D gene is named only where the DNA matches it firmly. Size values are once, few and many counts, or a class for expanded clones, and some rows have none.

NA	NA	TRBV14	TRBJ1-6	TGTGCCAGCAGCACTCAGGGGACTTATTCACCCCTCCACTTT	CASSTQGTYSPLHF
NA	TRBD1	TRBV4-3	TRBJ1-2	TGCGCCAGCAGCTACCTGACAGGGAACTATGGCTACACCTTC	CASSYLTGNYGYTF
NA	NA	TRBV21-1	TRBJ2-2	TGTGCCAGCAGCTCCGGCGACTCATCGAACACCGGGGAGCTGTTTTTT	CASSSGDSSNTGELFF
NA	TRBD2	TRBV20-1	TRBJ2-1	TGCAGTGCCAGTATAGCGGGGGGGCCTGCTGAGCAGTTCTTC	CSASIAGGPAEQFF
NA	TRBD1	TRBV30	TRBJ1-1	TGTGCCTGGAGTGTTGCCAGGGACAGTGAAGCTTTCTTT	CAWSVARDSEAFF
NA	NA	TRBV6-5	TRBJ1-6	TGTGCCAGCAGCCTGACACTGGGGAGGTATTCACCCCTCCACTTT	CASSLTLGRYSPLHF
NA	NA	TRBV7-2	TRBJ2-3	TGTGCCAGCAGCCTCTACTTCACAGATACGCAGTATTTT	CASSLYFTDTQYF
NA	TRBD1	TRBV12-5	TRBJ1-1	TGTGCTAGTGGTTTTACGGGACAGGGAAACACTGAAGCTTTCTTT	CASGFTGQGNTEAFF
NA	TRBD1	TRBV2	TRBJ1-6	TGTGCCAGCAGCATGACAGGGGCAGATAATTCACCCCTCCACTTT	CASSMTGADNSPLHF
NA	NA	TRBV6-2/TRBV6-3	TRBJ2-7	TGTGCCAGCAGTCAAGGTGGGAGCTCCTACGAGCAGTACTTC	CASSQGGSSYEQYF
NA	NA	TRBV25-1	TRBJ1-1	TGTGCCAGCAGGAGCGTGAACACTGAAGCTTTCTTT	CASRSVNTEAFF
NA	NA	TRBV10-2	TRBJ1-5	TGCGCCAGCAGAGATGCGGGAAGCAATCAGCCCCAGCATTTT	CASRDAGSNQPQHF
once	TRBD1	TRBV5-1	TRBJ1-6	TGCGCCAGCAGCTTGGTGGGACAGTTATCCGACCATAATTCACCCCTCCACTTT	CASSLVGQLSDHNSPLHF
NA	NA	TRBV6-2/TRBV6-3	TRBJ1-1	TGTGCCAGCAGTTACGTGAACACTGAAGCTTTCTTT	CASSYVNTEAFF
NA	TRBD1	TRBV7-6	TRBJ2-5	TGTGCCAGCAGCCCCGGGACAGGGATGATGGAGACCCAGTACTTC	CASSPGTGMMETQYF
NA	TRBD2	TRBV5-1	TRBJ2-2	TGCGCCAGCAGCCCCCTTATAGGCGGGGGTCGCCCCGGGGAGCTGTTTTTT	CASSPLIGGGRPGELFF
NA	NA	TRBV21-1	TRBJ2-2	TGTGCCAGCAGCAGTACAGGGGGACCGAACACCGGGGAGCTGTTTTTT	CASSSTGGPNTGELFF
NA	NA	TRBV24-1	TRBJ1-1	TGTGCCACCAGGGGTGGGGCGAACACTGAAGCTTTCTTT	CATRGGANTEAFF
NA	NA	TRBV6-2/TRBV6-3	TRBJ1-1	TGTGCCAGCAGTGGGTTTTGGGGAAGGTACACTGAAGCTTTCTTT	CASSGFWGRYTEAFF
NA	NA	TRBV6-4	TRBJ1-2	TGTGCCAGCAGCGCCGATAGGGTGAGCAGTGGCTACACCTTC	CASSADRVSSGYTF
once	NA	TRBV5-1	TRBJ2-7	TGCGCCAGCAGCTTCGGGACCCCAGACAGGAGTCTTAACCACGAGCAGTACTTC	CASSFGTPDRSLNHEQYF
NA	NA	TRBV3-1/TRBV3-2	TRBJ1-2	TGTGCCAGCAGCCAAGGGGCCCGCGCTAACTATGGCTACACCTTC	CASSQGARANYGYTF
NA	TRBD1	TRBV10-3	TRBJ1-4	TGTGCCATCAGCCTTGACAGGGGGCGAGATGAAAAACTGTTTTTT	CAISLDRGRDEKLFF
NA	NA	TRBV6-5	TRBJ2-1	TGTGCCAGCAGTTCCGGGGGTAGCGGAAACAATGAGCAGTTCTTC	CASSSGGSGNNEQFF
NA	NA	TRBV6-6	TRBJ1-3	TGTGCCAGCAGCCATACGCAAGCAGGAAACACCATATATTTT	CASSHTQAGNTIYF
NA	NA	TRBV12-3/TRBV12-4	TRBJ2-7	TGTGCCAGCGGAACAGTCTCCGAGCAGTACTTC	CASGTVSEQYF
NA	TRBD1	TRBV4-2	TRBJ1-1	TGTGCCAGCAGCCAAGATTCAGGGGGCAGGACTGAAGCTTTCTTT	CASSQDSGGRTEAFF
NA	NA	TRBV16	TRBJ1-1	TGTGCCAGCAGCCAAACAAAGAACACTGAAGCTTTCTTT	CASSQTKNTEAFF
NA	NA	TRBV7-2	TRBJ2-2	TGTGCCAGCAGCACAGGGACTACACCGTCGGAGCTGTTTTTT	CASSTGTTPSELFF
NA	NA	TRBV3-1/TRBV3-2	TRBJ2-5	TGTGCCATCAGGTGTAAAGGGGGACGGGAGACCCAGTACTTC	CAIRCKGGRETQYF
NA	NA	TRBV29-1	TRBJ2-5	TGCAGCGTTGAAGTTGGGGAGACCCAGTACTTC	CSVEVGETQYF
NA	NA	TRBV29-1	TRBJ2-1	TGCAGCGTTGGGGGTTTCCTAAATGAGCAGTTCTTC	CSVGGFLNEQFF
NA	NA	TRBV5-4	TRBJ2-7	TGTGCCAGCAGCCTTATAGGACAGCCCTCCTACGAGCAGTACTTC	CASSLIGQPSYEQYF
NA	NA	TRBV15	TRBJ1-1	TGTGCCACCAGCAGAAACAGGGTAACGAACACTGAAGCTTTCTTT	CATSRNRVTNTEAFF
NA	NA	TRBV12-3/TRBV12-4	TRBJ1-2	TGTGCCAGCAGTTTACAGTTCTATGGCTACACCTTC	CASSLQFYGYTF
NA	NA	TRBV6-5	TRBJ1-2	TGTGCTGGTACCGGGTATAGAGTTGGCTACACCTTC	CAGTGYRVGYTF
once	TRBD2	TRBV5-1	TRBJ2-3	TGCGCCAGCAGCTTGTTGTCGCGGGGGGGCGGGACAGATACGCAGTATTTT	CASSLLSRGGGTDTQYF
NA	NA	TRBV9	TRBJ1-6	TGTGCCAGCAGCGTAGCTGTAGGCAGCGATTCACCCCTCCACTTT	CASSVAVGSDSPLHF
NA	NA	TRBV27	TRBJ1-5	TGTGCCAGCAGTTTAGTTAACAGCAATCAGCCCCAGCATTTT	CASSLVNSNQPQHF
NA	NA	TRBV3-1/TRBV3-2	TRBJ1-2	TGTGCCAGCAGCCAAGATCACGTAGCGGGGGCTAATGGCTACACCTTC	CASSQDHVAGANGYTF
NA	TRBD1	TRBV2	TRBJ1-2	TGTGCCAGCACCTTACAGGGGACCTATGGCTACACCTTC	CASTLQGTYGYTF
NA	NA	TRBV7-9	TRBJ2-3	TGTGCCAGCAGCTTAGCGGGCGCTCAGGGGGATACGCAGTATTTT	CASSLAGAQGDTQYF
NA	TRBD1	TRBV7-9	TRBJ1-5	TGTGCCAGCAGCCCGACAGGGAGCAATCAGCCCCAGCATTTT	CASSPTGSNQPQHF
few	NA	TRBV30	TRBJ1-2	TGTGCCTGGAGTGTAGGCAGGGCCGATGGCTACACCTTC	CAWSVGRADGYTF
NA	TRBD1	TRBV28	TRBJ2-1	TGTGCCAGCGTTATGGGACAGTTCTACAATGAGCAGTTCTTC	CASVMGQFYNEQFF
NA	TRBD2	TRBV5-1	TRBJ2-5	TGCGCCAGCAGCTTTGCTAGCGGGTCTCAAGAGACCCAGTACTTC	CASSFASGSQETQYF
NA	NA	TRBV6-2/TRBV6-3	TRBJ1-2	TGTGCCAGCAGTTACGCGGGGAGGAGCTATGGCTACACCTTC	CASSYAGRSYGYTF